This T cell receptor beta chain is drawn from a study of radiation and T cells in renal cell carcinoma. Sequenced by immunoSEQ multiplex PCR; TCRdb stores in-frame clones only, minus some. Seen here are roughly 100,000 clones, 75% to 90% observed once, and the top ten hold over 6%. Time point: baseline pretreatment blood. Noted treatment: 15 Gy SBRT to primary tumor, nephrectomy 4 weeks later. Sequences were derived from blood, sampled from a patient whose treatment included radiotherapy and nephrectomy. This clonotype was obtained from a man between 50 and 59 years old with renal cell carcinoma.

CDR3 amino acids: CASSLNVFARGDTQYF. In DNA, the CDR3 is TGTGCCAGCAGCTTAAACGTCTTCGCCCGGGGAGATACGCAGTATTTT. This chain links TRBV11-1 with TRBJ2-3; maybe TRBD2 (5 bases). CDR3 length equals 16 residues. Germline assignment: CDR1 SGHAT and CDR2 FQDESV (reference sequence). Trimming pared 2 bases from V and 5 bases from J, leaving 17 bases between.